This T cell receptor (beta chain) was recorded in a study of tumor and adjacent non-tumor tissue in lung cancer. About the study: Stage I to III disease affected over nine men and 5 women aged roughly 31 to 76.

Whole-study results and caveats: Compared with tumor, normal lung showed significantly lower TCR diversity. Top 100 clones took a larger repertoire share in normal lung. Shorter survival was associated with higher TCR diversity in tumors.

This sample's RNA came from whole unsorted tissue. The normal lung tissue was taken more than 3 cm from the tumor edge. TCRbeta libraries were built with three rounds of nested PCR, modified from ARM-PCR. One entry per CDR3 protein results from TCRdb running MiXCR on the multiplex PCR reads. The sample records about 60,000 distinct CDR3 sequences, over 60% being singletons. Notes on this clonotype: Antigen unknown. A junction boundary mismatches the germline segment, possibly from a read error.

The CDR3 totals 13 residues. Germline values: CDR1 SGHNT, CDR2 YENEEA. Sequencing was carried out using distant non-tumor lung tissue. The clonotype originates from a man aged 65-85 years with non-small cell lung cancer. This sequence joins TRBV11-3 and TRBJ2-2; no clear D. CDR3 sequence (DNA): TGTGTCAGCAGTTCTTTTATGACCGGGGAGCTGTTTTTT. It codes for CVSSSFMTGELFF.